This entry is about one TCR beta chain. What it recognizes is unknown. This sample is part of a study of OX40 agonist ivuxolimab in advanced cancers. For the study at large: Hepatocellular carcinoma, melanoma, renal cell or head and neck cancer occurred in dose-escalation patients. Participants averaged approximately 65 years of age (range roughly 23 to 79) and were over 75% male. Three partial responders included one hepatocellular carcinoma patient and two cutaneous melanoma patients. The study's findings and limits: The average count of expanded clones was higher among CD8+ T cells than among CD4+.

This CDR3 has 14 residues. Germline loops: CDR1 MNHEY, CDR2 SVGAGI. Trimming removed 2 bases at V and 4 bases at J, with 11 bases between. Assay: immunoSEQ multiplex PCR; the TCRdb copy retains only in-frame clones and omits some. The table shows about 48,000 clones, with about 83% occurring only once. Material: CD4+ or CD8+ T cells sorted from blood, obtained in a trial of the OX40 agonist ivuxolimab. The receptor comes from an adult with an advanced solid tumor such as melanoma, head and neck, liver or kidney cancer. The chain combines TRBV6-5 with TRBJ2-5, with no clear D. The CDR3 DNA sequence: TGTGCCAGCAGTTACGAGTCCCTGGGAGAGACCCAGTACTTC. Translation gives CASSYESLGETQYF.